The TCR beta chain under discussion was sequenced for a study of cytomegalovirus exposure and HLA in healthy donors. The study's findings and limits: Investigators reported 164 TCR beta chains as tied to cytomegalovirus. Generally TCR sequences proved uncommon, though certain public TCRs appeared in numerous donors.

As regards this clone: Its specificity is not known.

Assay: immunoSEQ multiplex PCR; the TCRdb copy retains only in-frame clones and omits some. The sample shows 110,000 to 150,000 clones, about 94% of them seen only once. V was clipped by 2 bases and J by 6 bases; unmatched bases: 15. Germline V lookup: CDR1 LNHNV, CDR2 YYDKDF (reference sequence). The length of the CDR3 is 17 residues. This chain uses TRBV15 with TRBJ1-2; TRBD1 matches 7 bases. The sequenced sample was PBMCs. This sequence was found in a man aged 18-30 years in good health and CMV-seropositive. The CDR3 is CATSRIRRQGTDDGYTF. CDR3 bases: TGTGCCACCAGCAGAATCCGCCGACAAGGGACAGACGATGGCTACACCTTC.